These 13 T cell receptor beta chains share one sample of origin, sequenced in a study of T cells after yellow fever vaccination. In TCRdb, the 5' RACE reads were re-called with MiXCR into one record per CDR3 protein. The sample lists just over 25,000 distinct CDR3 sequences, 5.5% occurring once. Sequencing was performed on PBMCs, either bulk or a sorted T-cell subset (CD4+, CD8+, memory, or dextramer-sorted; not recorded which), taken 15 days after the yellow fever booster vaccination. The receptors originated from a man aged 30-40 years who received the YFV17D yellow fever vaccine.

The table lists this clonotype with many counts. The V gene is TRBV20-1, the J gene TRBJ2-2; 8 nucleotides match TRBD2. The CDR3 extends over 16 amino acids. Losses at the gene ends were 3 bases for V and 4 bases for J; bases not matched to a gene: 10. In germline, CDR1 is DFQATT, CDR2 SNEGSKA (reference sequence). The CDR3: CSARTLAGGFTGELFF. The CDR3 DNA reads as TGCAGTGCTAGGACCCTCGCGGGAGGATTCACCGGGGAGCTGTTTTTT.

This clonotype occurred many times. This chain uses TRBV28 with TRBJ2-7; 7 bases match TRBD1. Germline values: CDR1 MDHEN, CDR2 SYDVKM. With V trimmed by 5 bases and J by 6 bases, 4 bases remained unmatched. This CDR3 spans 12 amino acids. The CDR3 coding sequence is TGTGCCAGCAGTCCGACAGGGTTCGAGCAGTACTTC. Encoded protein: CASSPTGFEQYF.

This clonotype showed up many times. The chain employs TRBV20-1 and TRBJ1-4; possibly TRBD1 for D (5 bases). Germline V gene lookup returns CDR1 DFQATT and CDR2 SNEGSKA (reference sequence). CDR3 size: 14 residues. V gave up 6 bases and J gave up 0 bases, with 11 bases separating them. CDR3 residues: CSAPDSATNEKLFF. As DNA, the CDR3 is TGCAGTGCACCAGACAGTGCAACTAATGAAAAACTGTTTTTT.

This clonotype was observed at least ten times. The chain uses TRBV7-6 and TRBJ2-1; tentatively, D is TRBD1 (6 bases). Trimming removed 2 bases at V and 4 bases at J, with 9 bases between. CDR1 and CDR2 from the germline V gene are SGHVS and FNYEAQ. This CDR3 is 14 amino acids long. The CDR3 protein is CASSLYGQYNEQFF. The CDR3 bases are TGTGCCAGCAGCTTATACGGACAGTACAATGAGCAGTTCTTC.

This clonotype appeared many times. This rearrangement joins TRBV7-2 to TRBJ2-3, with unresolved D. The CDR3 extends over 15 amino acids. V was clipped by 1 base and J by 1 base, with 9 bases between them. Germline assignment: CDR1 SGHTA and CDR2 FQGNSA. This chain's CDR3 is CASSLVASGTDTQYF. In DNA, the CDR3 is TGTGCCAGCAGCTTAGTCGCTAGTGGCACAGATACGCAGTATTTT.

This clonotype was seen repeatedly, ten times or more. The chain links TRBV10-3 to TRBJ1-6; TRBD1 matches at 7 bases. V dropped 6 bases and J dropped 5; count of bases not matched to a gene: 7. The CDR3 runs 15 residues. The germline CDR1 and CDR2 sequences are ENHRY and SYGVKD. The CDR3 DNA reads TGTGCCATCAGACCCGACAGGGACCATAATTCACCCCTCCACTTT. Translating it yields CAIRPDRDHNSPLHF.

This rearrangement joins TRBV5-1 to TRBJ1-2; D is possibly TRBD1 (6 bases). This CDR3 contains 20 residues. The germline V gene encodes CDR1 SGHRS and CDR2 YFSETQ. Trimming left V 4 bases short and J 0 bases short, with 28 bases between. The CDR3 spells CASSLPSLVQGPTANYGYTF. The CDR3 bases are TGCGCCAGCAGCCTTCCCTCGCTGGTACAGGGACCTACGGCTAACTATGGCTACACCTTC.

This clonotype was picked up many times. The chain employs TRBV6-2 or TRBV6-3 and TRBJ2-2; unclear D gene. The length of the CDR3 is 13 residues. Per the germline V gene, CDR1 is MNHEY and CDR2 is SVGEGT. Trimming took off 4 bases at V and 6 bases at J, with 9 bases between the two ends. The CDR3 DNA follows: TGTGCCAGCAGTTCTAACAGAGCCGGGGAGCTGTTTTTT. This translates into CASSSNRAGELFF.

This clonotype was recorded many times. The CDR3 DNA reads as TGCAGCGTTCTTATCGGGACAATTCGCACAGATACGCAGTATTTT. Translated: CSVLIGTIRTDTQYF. The V call is TRBV29-1, the J call TRBJ2-3; maybe TRBD1 (6 bases). V lost 5 bases and J 1 base, leaving 16 bases between the germline ends. Germline V gene sequence: CDR1 SQVTM, CDR2 ANQGSEA. This CDR3 region has 15 residues.

This clonotype has a count of ten or more. This chain joins TRBV12-3 or TRBV12-4 and TRBJ2-5; D tentatively reads TRBD1 or TRBD2 (5 bases each). The length of the CDR3 is 13 residues. Trimming stripped 6 bases from V and 4 bases from J, with 12 bases between. CDR3 in amino acids: CASSPTGGETQYF. The CDR3 nucleotides read TGTGCCAGCAGCCCAACTGGGGGAGAGACCCAGTACTTC.

Many counts were recorded for this clonotype. CDR3 sequence reads: CASSSGTTDTQYF. The CDR3 DNA reads as TGTGCCAGCAGCTCGGGGACTACAGATACGCAGTATTTT. The chain combines TRBV5-4 with TRBJ2-3; D may be TRBD2 (6 bases). V gave up 3 bases and J gave up 3 bases, with 8 bases separating them. The CDR3 runs to 13 residues. Germline-derived CDR1 and CDR2 are SGHNT and YYREEE (reference sequence).

The chain links TRBV7-8 to TRBJ2-7, with 9 bases fitting TRBD1. V gave up 5 bases and J gave up 0 bases; unmatched junction bases: 5. The CDR3 is 15 residues long. Germline loops: CDR1 SGHVS, CDR2 FQNEAQ. CDR3 sequence: CASSRTQGASYEQYF. CDR3 sequence (DNA): TGTGCCAGCAGCCGAACACAGGGGGCCTCCTACGAGCAGTACTTC.

This clonotype was detected ten times or more. The chain uses TRBV6-5 and TRBJ2-7; 7 bases are a match to TRBD1. Trimming at V came to 4 bases and at J to 9 bases, leaving 6 bases not matched to a gene. Germline CDR1 and CDR2: MNHEY and SVGAGI. The CDR3 has 12 residues. The CDR3 bases are TGTGCCAGCAGTTCGGGACAGAGGGCGCAGTACTTC. Translation gives CASSSGQRAQYF.